Listed below are T cell receptor beta chains from one sample, sequenced in a study of T cells in Graves' hyperthyroidism and ophthalmopathy. TCRdb called the multiplex PCR reads again in MiXCR, with one record for every CDR3 protein. The sample has a few hundred thousand distinct CDR3 sequences, more than 15% seen once. Sequencing was carried out using blood. These receptors were obtained from a young woman with Graves' hyperthyroidism. Both conserved end residues are part of each CDR3. The D gene is left open where the match is weak. Clone size is not always given. Where it is, it says once, few, many or a class for expanded clones.

j_gene: TRBJ2-7
v_gene: TRBV19
abundance: -
d_gene: -
CDR3nt: TGTGCCAGCTCCTCCCGAGGGCAGAAGCGCCCCTACGAGCAGTACTTC
CDR3aa: CASSSRGQKRPYEQYF

j_gene: TRBJ1-2
v_gene: TRBV28
abundance: few
d_gene: -
CDR3nt: TGTGCCAGCAGTCCCATTGGACAGCTCTATGGCTACACCTTC
CDR3aa: CASSPIGQLYGYTF

j_gene: TRBJ2-3
v_gene: TRBV19
abundance: -
d_gene: -
CDR3nt: TGTGCCAGTAGTATATTATTGCAAGGAGGCACAGATACGCAGTATTTT
CDR3aa: CASSILLQGGTDTQYF

j_gene: TRBJ2-7
v_gene: TRBV18
abundance: few
d_gene: -
CDR3nt: TGTGCCAGCTCACCCCAGCAGGGTTACGAGCAGTACTTC
CDR3aa: CASSPQQGYEQYF

j_gene: TRBJ2-1
v_gene: TRBV6-2/TRBV6-3
abundance: few
d_gene: -
CDR3nt: TGTGCCAGCAGATCACCGACACCGGTGCAGTTCTTC
CDR3aa: CASRSPTPVQFF

j_gene: TRBJ2-4
v_gene: TRBV30
abundance: -
d_gene: -
CDR3nt: TGTGCCTGGAGTCGGGACAACCGGGCGGACATTCAGTACTTC
CDR3aa: CAWSRDNRADIQYF

j_gene: TRBJ2-7
v_gene: TRBV10-2
abundance: -
d_gene: TRBD1
CDR3nt: TGCGCCAGCAAGCAGGGGGCGACCTACGAGCAGTACTTC
CDR3aa: CASKQGATYEQYF

j_gene: TRBJ2-2
v_gene: TRBV14
abundance: -
d_gene: TRBD2
CDR3nt: TGTGCCAGCAGCCAAGAGGGACTAGCGGGCACCGGGGAGCTGTTTTTT
CDR3aa: CASSQEGLAGTGELFF

j_gene: TRBJ2-1
v_gene: TRBV7-8
abundance: many
d_gene: -
CDR3nt: TGTGCCAGCAGCTTTCCCCGCCTAGGAGCGGCGAGCTCCTACAATGAGCAGTTCTTC
CDR3aa: CASSFPRLGAASSYNEQFF

j_gene: TRBJ2-3
v_gene: TRBV18
abundance: few
d_gene: TRBD2
CDR3nt: TGTGCCAGCTCACCGTCTAGCGGAACTAGCACAGATACGCAGTATTTT
CDR3aa: CASSPSSGTSTDTQYF

j_gene: TRBJ2-5
v_gene: TRBV2
abundance: many
d_gene: -
CDR3nt: TGTGCCAGCAGTGCGGGTCGGGAGACCCAGTACTTC
CDR3aa: CASSAGRETQYF

j_gene: TRBJ1-1
v_gene: TRBV27
abundance: many
d_gene: TRBD1
CDR3nt: TGTGCCAGCAGTTTATGGGGACAGGGGGCGACTGAAGCTTTCTTT
CDR3aa: CASSLWGQGATEAFF

j_gene: TRBJ1-5
v_gene: TRBV19
abundance: few
d_gene: TRBD1
CDR3nt: TGTGCCAGCCGGGACGGCCGGGACAGGGGTCAGCCCCAGCATTTT
CDR3aa: CASRDGRDRGQPQHF

j_gene: TRBJ2-7
v_gene: TRBV10-1
abundance: many
d_gene: TRBD1
CDR3nt: TGCGCCAGCAGTCCAGGGGGCGACTTCTACGAGCAGTACTTC
CDR3aa: CASSPGGDFYEQYF

j_gene: TRBJ2-7
v_gene: TRBV6-1
abundance: many
d_gene: -
CDR3nt: TGTGCCAGCAGTGAGATCTACGAGCAGTACTTC
CDR3aa: CASSEIYEQYF

j_gene: TRBJ2-7
v_gene: TRBV30
abundance: -
d_gene: -
CDR3nt: TGTGCCTGGAGTTCCAGAACCCGCGGCGGCGGGTCTGAGGGGGAGCAGTACTTC
CDR3aa: CAWSSRTRGGGSEGEQYF

j_gene: TRBJ2-1
v_gene: TRBV7-8
abundance: -
d_gene: -
CDR3nt: TGTGCCAGCAGCTCGGGGCGCCCCCCCGGGAGTATGTCCAATGAGCAGTTCTTC
CDR3aa: CASSSGRPPGSMSNEQFF